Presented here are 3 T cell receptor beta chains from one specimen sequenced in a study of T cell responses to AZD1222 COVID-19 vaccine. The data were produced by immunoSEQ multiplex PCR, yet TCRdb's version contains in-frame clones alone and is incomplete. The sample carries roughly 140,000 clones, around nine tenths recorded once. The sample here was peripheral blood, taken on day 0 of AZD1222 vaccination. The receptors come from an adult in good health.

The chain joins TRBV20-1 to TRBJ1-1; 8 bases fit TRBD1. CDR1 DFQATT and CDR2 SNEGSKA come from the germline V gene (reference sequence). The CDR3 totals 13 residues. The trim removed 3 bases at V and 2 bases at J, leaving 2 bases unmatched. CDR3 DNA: TGCAGTGCTAGTTCAGGGGGCAACACTGAAGCTTTCTTT. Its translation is CSASSGGNTEAFF.

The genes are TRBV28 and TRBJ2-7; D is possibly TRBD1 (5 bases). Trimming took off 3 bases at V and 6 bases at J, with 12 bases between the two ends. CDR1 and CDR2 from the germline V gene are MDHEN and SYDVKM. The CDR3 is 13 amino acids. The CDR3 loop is CASSFGRASEQYF. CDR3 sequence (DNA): TGTGCCAGCAGTTTTGGCAGGGCGTCCGAGCAGTACTTC.

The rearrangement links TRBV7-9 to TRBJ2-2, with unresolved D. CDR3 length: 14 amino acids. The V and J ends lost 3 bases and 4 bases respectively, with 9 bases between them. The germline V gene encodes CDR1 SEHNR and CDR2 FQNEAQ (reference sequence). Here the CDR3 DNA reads TGTGCCAGCAGCTTCACAGTAAGCACCGGGGAGCTGTTTTTT. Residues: CASSFTVSTGELFF. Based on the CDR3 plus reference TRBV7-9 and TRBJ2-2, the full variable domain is DTGVSQNPRHKITKRGQNVTFRCDPISEHNRLYWYRQTLGQGPEFLTYFQNEAQLEKSRLLSDRFSAERPKGSFSTLEIQRTEQGDSAMYLCASSFTVSTGELFFGEGSRLTVL.